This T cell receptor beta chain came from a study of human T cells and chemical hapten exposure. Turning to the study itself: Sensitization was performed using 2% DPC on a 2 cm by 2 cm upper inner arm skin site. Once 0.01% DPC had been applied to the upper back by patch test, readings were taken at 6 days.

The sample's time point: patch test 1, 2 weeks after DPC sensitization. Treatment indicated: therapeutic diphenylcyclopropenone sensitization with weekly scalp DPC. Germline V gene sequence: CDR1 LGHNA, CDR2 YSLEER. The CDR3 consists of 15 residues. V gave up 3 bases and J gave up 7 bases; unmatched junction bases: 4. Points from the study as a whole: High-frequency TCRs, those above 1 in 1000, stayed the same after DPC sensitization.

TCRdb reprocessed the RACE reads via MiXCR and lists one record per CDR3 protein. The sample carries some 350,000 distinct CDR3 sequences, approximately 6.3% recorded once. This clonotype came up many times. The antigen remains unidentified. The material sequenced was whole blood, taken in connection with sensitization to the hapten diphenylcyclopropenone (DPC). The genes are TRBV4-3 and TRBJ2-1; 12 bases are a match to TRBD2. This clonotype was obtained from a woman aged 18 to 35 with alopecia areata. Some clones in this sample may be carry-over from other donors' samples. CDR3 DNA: TGCGCCAGCAGCCAGCAAGGACTAGCGGGAAATGAGCAGTTCTTC. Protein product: CASSQQGLAGNEQFF.